The 15 T cell receptor beta chains in this list originate from one sample, sequenced in a study of blood T cell repertoires in COVID-19. TCRdb's table, derived via immunoSEQ multiplex PCR, lists solely in-frame clones and lacks some. In the table there are 220,000 or so clones, approximately 85% of which are singletons. The sequenced sample consisted of peripheral blood. Every receptor here comes from an elderly woman with COVID-19, enrolled during active disease.

V and J are TRBV15 and TRBJ2-1, with D perhaps matching TRBD1 (5 bases). There are 17 residues in the CDR3. V was shortened by 8 bases and J by 1 base, with 21 bases between the two germline ends. Germline V gives CDR1 LNHNV, CDR2 YYDKDF (reference sequence). CDR3 sequence reads: CATAQGPRGPSYNEQFF. The CDR3 DNA reads TGTGCCACCGCCCAGGGCCCAAGGGGCCCTTCCTACAATGAGCAGTTCTTC.

Of note for this clone: Other nucleotide sequences from this sample produce the same CDR3. The chain is built from TRBV5-1 and TRBJ2-5, with 8 nucleotides matching TRBD1. Germline CDR1 and CDR2: SGHRS and YFSETQ. The CDR3 loop spans 13 amino acids. Trimming removed 2 bases from V and 3 bases from J; junction bases left unmatched: 0. CDR3 amino acids: CASSLQGEETQYF. CDR3 DNA sequence: TGCGCCAGCAGCTTACAGGGGGAAGAGACCCAGTACTTC.

The rearrangement joins TRBV18 to TRBJ1-2, with 9 bases lining up with TRBD1. V lost 3 bases to trimming and J lost 2 bases; unmatched junction nucleotides: 7. This CDR3 spans 16 amino acids. Germline-derived CDR1 and CDR2 are KGHSH and LQKENI. CDR3 sequence: CASSPPGTGRNYGYTF. In DNA form, the CDR3 reads TGTGCCAGCTCACCCCCTGGGACAGGGAGGAACTATGGCTACACCTTC. Looking up the rest from reference TRBV18 and TRBJ1-2 gives the full variable domain: NAGVMQNPRHLVRRRGQEARLRCSPMKGHSHVYWYRQLPEEGLKFMVYLQKENIIDESGMPKERFSAEFPKEGPSILRIQQVVRGDSAAYFCASSPPGTGRNYGYTFGSGTRLTVV.

J is TRBJ1-3 and V is TRBV7-4; D ambiguous. Germline loops: CDR1 SGHVT, CDR2 SQSDAQ. The CDR3 runs 17 residues. Trimming removed 5 bases from V and 0 bases from J, with 17 bases in between. The CDR3 sequence: CASSPLEKGLSGNTIYF. CDR3 coding DNA: TGTGCCAGCAGCCCCCTCGAAAAAGGACTCTCTGGAAACACCATATATTTT.

This clone showed up just once. The J gene is TRBJ1-2, the V gene TRBV7-2; D possibly corresponds to TRBD1 (5 bases). Germline V gives CDR1 SGHTA, CDR2 FQGNSA. Trimming shortened V by 0 bases and J by 9 bases, and 14 bases separated the two germline ends. This CDR3 spans 14 amino acids. The CDR3 nucleotides are TGTGCCAGCAGCTTAGCGCCAGGGATGTGGAGCTACACCTTC. It encodes CASSLAPGMWSYTF.

V is TRBV3-1 (or the pseudogene TRBV3-2) and J is TRBJ2-3; 7 nucleotides line up with TRBD1. The CDR3 contains 14 residues. Per germline, CDR1 LGHDT and CDR2 YNNKEL (reference sequence). Trimming at V came to 4 bases and at J to 4 bases, leaving 5 bases not matched to a gene. The CDR3 protein is CASSLRDRPDTQYF. CDR3 in DNA: TGTGCCAGCAGCCTTCGGGACAGACCAGATACGCAGTATTTT.

The J gene is TRBJ1-3, the V gene TRBV4-1; D possibly corresponds to TRBD1 (5 bases). This CDR3 spans 15 amino acids. V dropped 1 base and J dropped 0 bases, with 7 bases sitting between them. CDR1 and CDR2 (germline): MGHRA, YSYEKL. In DNA, the CDR3 is TGCGCCAGCAGCCAAGGACAGTCCTCTGGAAACACCATATATTTT. This codes for CASSQGQSSGNTIYF.

CDR3 DNA: TGTGCCAGCAGCCACTTCGGGACTAGCGGGACTAACGAGCAGTACTTC. It encodes CASSHFGTSGTNEQYF. The chain uses TRBV4-2 and TRBJ2-7; 13 positions match TRBD2. CDR1 is LGHNA, CDR2 YNFKEQ, per germline. This CDR3 spans 16 amino acids. The junction had 7 bases not matched to a gene; V was cut back by 3 bases and J by 5 bases.

The chain joins TRBV28 to TRBJ2-5; 7 bases fit TRBD2. CDR3 length: 17 residues. Losses at the gene ends were 5 bases for V and 6 bases for J; bases not matched to a gene: 18. CDR1 and CDR2 (germline): MDHEN, SYDVKM. The CDR3 spells CASSRGRDYVAWKTQYF. CDR3 in DNA: TGTGCCAGCAGTCGGGGAAGGGACTACGTGGCTTGGAAGACCCAGTACTTC.

The V gene is TRBV19, the J gene TRBJ1-5, with D maybe TRBD1 (5 bases). V lost 8 bases and J lost 7, with 21 bases in between. Germline CDR1 is LNHDA and CDR2 is SQIVND (reference sequence). The CDR3 extends over 15 amino acids. The CDR3 coding sequence is TGTGCCAGTTCCCCCCGGTCCACCGGGGGGCAGCCCCAGCATTTT. Translated: CASSPRSTGGQPQHF.

The chain is built from TRBV18 and TRBJ1-4; D is uncertain. The germline V and J ends were trimmed by 1 base and 6 bases, with 15 bases remaining between them. The CDR3 extends over 16 amino acids. The germline CDR1 and CDR2 sequences are KGHSH and LQKENI. CDR3 coding DNA: TGTGCCAGCTCACCACGGCCCTTCTACGAGGATGAAAAACTGTTTTTT. As protein: CASSPRPFYEDEKLFF.

This clone was found once. The rearrangement joins TRBV18 to TRBJ2-1; TRBD1 agrees at 12 bases. Trimming removed 3 bases from V and 14 bases from J; junction bases left unmatched: 5. The CDR3 spans 13 residues. The germline CDR1 and CDR2 sequences are KGHSH and LQKENI. Here the CDR3 DNA reads TGTGCCAGCTCACCCGGGACAGGGGGCTATGAGTTCTTC. This sequence encodes CASSPGTGGYEFF.

The CDR3 nucleotides read TGTGCCAGCAGCTTAGACCGGGACTACGAGCAGTACTTC. Translation gives CASSLDRDYEQYF. The J gene is TRBJ2-7, the V gene TRBV11-1, with D possibly TRBD2 on 5 matching bases. CDR3 length: 13 residues. V was clipped by 1 base and J by 3 bases, with 7 bases between them. The germline V gene encodes CDR1 SGHAT and CDR2 FQDESV (reference sequence).

The table lists this clone with a count of one. J is TRBJ2-5 and V is TRBV6-5, with a possible D match to TRBD2 (6 bases). Trimming pared 6 bases from V and 4 bases from J, leaving 18 bases between. CDR3 size: 15 residues. Germline loops: CDR1 MNHEY, CDR2 SVGAGI. CDR3: CASRRPGGPRETQYF. The CDR3 coding sequence is TGTGCCAGCAGAAGACCCGGGGGACCACGAGAGACCCAGTACTTC.

The genes are TRBV10-3 and TRBJ2-7; TRBD2 aligns across 9 bases. The CDR3 consists of 12 residues. The germline CDR1 and CDR2 sequences are ENHRY and SYGVKD. With 6 bases clipped from V and 7 bases from J, the junction kept 4 bases outside the gene matches. CDR3 DNA sequence: TGTGCCATCAGCGGTAGCGGGAGAGAGCAGTACTTC. Translating gives CAISGSGREQYF.